What follows is one T cell receptor (beta chain) and its context. The germline V gene has CDR1 WSHSY and CDR2 SAAADI. There are 14 residues in the CDR3. The V and J ends lost 8 bases and 5 bases, in that order; junction bases with no gene match: 9. This sample was included in a study of control samples from healthy donors and cancer patients. Generated by immunoSEQ multiplex PCR, the TCRdb table keeps only in-frame clones and is missing some. Of around 130,000 clones in the sample, around nine tenths were seen once. Material: blood. The chain is built from TRBV10-2 and TRBJ2-5; TRBD2 matches at 9 bases. The TCR originated in a man aged 25-45 years in good health. The CDR3 sequence: CASCPAGGGETQYF. CDR3 coding DNA: TGCGCCAGCTGTCCAGCGGGGGGAGGGGAGACCCAGTACTTC.